The 16 T cell receptor beta chains below come from one sample, sequenced in a study of cytomegalovirus exposure and HLA in healthy donors. This PCR relied on a set of 60 Vbeta primers and 13 Jbeta primers. Method: immunoSEQ multiplex PCR; TCRdb's copy keeps in-frame clones and lacks some. The sample has about 120,000 clones, 75% to 85% seen once. Source material: PBMCs. These receptors were taken from a man aged 40-49 years in good health and CMV-seronegative.

On this clone: The junction does not match germline at one end; this may be a read error. J is TRBJ1-1 and V is TRBV6-4; D unresolved. The CDR3 loop spans 13 amino acids. Germline values: CDR1 MRHNA, CDR2 SNTAGT. The CDR3 here is CASRFQENIEAFF. The DNA for the CDR3 is TGTGCCAGCAGATTTCAAGAAAACATTGAAGCTTTCTTT.

The V and J genes are TRBV30 and TRBJ2-2; weak D call: TRBD2 (5 bases). The CDR3 runs 17 residues. From germline, CDR1 is GTSNPN and CDR2 SVGIG (reference sequence). V dropped 5 bases and J dropped 3 bases, with 22 bases sitting between them. CDR3 region: CAWAYVGISVYTGELFF. CDR3 nucleotide sequence: TGTGCCTGGGCCTACGTCGGGATTTCGGTGTACACCGGGGAGCTGTTTTTT.

This clone showed up just once. V usage is TRBV5-1 and J usage is TRBJ2-3; D ambiguous. V gave up 0 bases and J gave up 0 bases, with 5 bases separating them. CDR1 and CDR2 (germline): SGHRS, YFSETQ. The CDR3 consists of 14 residues. CDR3 sequence: CASSLGESTDTQYF. The CDR3 DNA reads TGCGCCAGCAGCTTGGGAGAAAGCACAGATACGCAGTATTTT.

The chain links TRBV19 to TRBJ1-2, with D maybe TRBD1 (6 bases). The V end was cut by 6 bases, the J end by 4 bases, with 9 bases between. This CDR3 spans 12 amino acids. Germline V gene data show CDR1 as LNHDA and CDR2 as SQIVND (reference sequence). DNA for the CDR3: TGTGCCAGTAGCAGGGGTCCCTATGGCTACACCTTC. Its protein is CASSRGPYGYTF.

The chain couples TRBV14 to TRBJ2-1; D gene uncertain. Trimming took 3 bases from V and 3 from J, leaving 9 bases between them. CDR1 and CDR2 (germline): SGHDN, FVKESK. This CDR3 region has 14 residues. As DNA, the CDR3 is TGTGCCAGCAGCCAGTACGCGTACTACAATGAGCAGTTCTTC. This gives the protein CASSQYAYYNEQFF. Supplemented by reference TRBV14 and TRBJ2-1, the full variable domain reads EAGVTQFPSHSVIEKGQTVTLRCDPISGHDNLYWYRRVMGKEIKFLLHFVKESKQDESGMPNNRFLAERTGGTYSTLKVQPAELEDSGVYFCASSQYAYYNEQFFGPGTRLTVL.

The chain is built from TRBV11-2 and TRBJ2-7; the D is unclear. This CDR3 region has 14 residues. V was clipped by 3 bases and J by 0 bases, with 9 bases between them. Germline V gene sequence: CDR1 SGHAT, CDR2 FQNNGV. Written as DNA, the CDR3 is TGTGCCAGCAGCTTGGGCTTTAGCTCCTACGAGCAGTACTTC. Encoded protein: CASSLGFSSYEQYF.

The V gene is TRBV9, the J gene TRBJ1-2; D possibly corresponds to TRBD1 (6 bases). The V end lost 4 bases, the J end lost 8 bases, and 18 bases lay between the germline ends. Per the germline V gene, CDR1 is SGDLS and CDR2 is YYNGEE. The CDR3 spans 14 residues. DNA of the CDR3: TGTGCCAGCAGCAACGGGGTGGGGGCAAGAGGCTACACCTTC. Translation: CASSNGVGARGYTF. Drawing the rest from reference TRBV9 and TRBJ1-2, the complete variable domain is DSGVTQTPKHLITATGQRVTLRCSPRSGDLSVYWYQQSLDQGLQFLIQYYNGEERAKGNILERFSAQQFPDLHSELNLSSLELGDSALYFCASSNGVGARGYTFGSGTRLTVV.

The chain joins TRBV5-1 to TRBJ2-5; tentative D call: TRBD1 (6 bases). CDR1 SGHRS and CDR2 YFSETQ come from the germline V gene. Trimming cost V 0 bases and J 7 bases, with 16 bases left between them. This CDR3 has 15 amino acids. The CDR3 sequence: CASSLANRVPATQYF. Written as DNA, the CDR3 is TGCGCCAGCAGCTTGGCAAACAGGGTTCCCGCGACCCAGTACTTC.

The genes are TRBV5-6 and TRBJ2-3; the match to TRBD2 covers 14 bases. The junction had 2 bases not matched to a gene; V was cut back by 4 bases and J by 1 base. Germline CDR1 and CDR2: SGHDT and YYEEEE. This CDR3 comprises 16 residues. This CDR3 reads CASSRLAGGGTDTQYF. The CDR3 DNA is TGTGCCAGCAGCCGACTAGCGGGAGGGGGCACAGATACGCAGTATTTT.

The rearrangement links TRBV6-1 to TRBJ2-4; the D gene is possibly TRBD2 (7 bases). The CDR3 has 15 residues. From germline, CDR1 is MNHNS and CDR2 SASEGT. With 5 bases removed from V and 6 bases from J, the gap between germline ends came to 17 bases. The CDR3 sequence: CASSFGEGVGNIQYF. The CDR3 nucleotides read TGTGCCAGCAGTTTTGGGGAGGGGGTTGGAAACATTCAGTACTTC.

The V and J genes are TRBV6-5 and TRBJ1-4; the D is unclear. The V end was cut by 4 bases, the J end by 5 bases, with 8 bases between. The CDR3 has 13 residues. Germline CDR1 and CDR2: MNHEY and SVGAGI. The CDR3 here is CASSFSRNEKLFF. As DNA, the CDR3 is TGTGCCAGCAGTTTTTCCAGAAATGAAAAACTGTTTTTT.

Here the CDR3 DNA reads TGTGCCAGCAGAAGAGGACAGGGTGACGAGCAGTACTTC. Translated, it gives CASRRGQGDEQYF. The genes are TRBV6-5 and TRBJ2-7; 8 positions agree with TRBD1. The V gene end was trimmed by 6 bases and the J gene end by 5 bases; junction bases not matched to a gene: 6. The V gene's germline CDR1 is MNHEY and CDR2 SVGAGI. This CDR3 spans 13 amino acids.

V usage is TRBV7-2 and J usage is TRBJ2-6; D gene ambiguous. V shed 4 bases and J shed 4 bases, with 5 bases lying between them. The CDR3 runs to 13 residues. In germline, CDR1 is SGHTA, CDR2 FQGNSA. Written as DNA, the CDR3 is TGTGCCAGCAGCTCCTACGGGGCCAACGTCCTGACTTTC. Translating gives CASSSYGANVLTF.

The gene calls are TRBV19 and TRBJ1-5; maybe TRBD1 (6 bases). The CDR3 covers 13 residues. The germline V gene encodes CDR1 LNHDA and CDR2 SQIVND (reference sequence). V was cut by 7 bases and J by 3 bases, with 10 bases left in between. CDR3 protein: CASTQGTNQPQHF. The CDR3 nucleotides read TGTGCCAGTACCCAGGGGACCAATCAGCCCCAGCATTTT.

A remark on this clone: This CDR3 is also generated by other DNA sequences in the sample. The genes are TRBV5-1 and TRBJ1-1, with TRBD1 identical over 8 bases. This CDR3 has 14 residues. Germline lookup yields CDR1 SGHRS and CDR2 YFSETQ. J was trimmed by 5 bases and V by 4 bases; bases with no gene match: 7. The CDR3 protein is CASSPGQGGTEAFF. CDR3 sequence (DNA): TGCGCCAGCAGCCCCGGACAGGGTGGGACTGAAGCTTTCTTT. Together with reference TRBV5-1 and TRBJ1-1, the CDR3 gives the full variable domain: KAGVTQTPRYLIKTRGQQVTLSCSPISGHRSVSWYQQTPGQGLQFLFEYFSETQRNKGNFPGRFSGRQFSNSRSEMNVSTLELGDSALYLCASSPGQGGTEAFFGQGTRLTVV.

This clone occurred a few times. The chain links TRBV5-1 to TRBJ1-1, with TRBD1 as a possible D gene (5 bases). The germline CDR1 and CDR2 sequences are SGHRS and YFSETQ. Between the trimmed V and J ends, which lost 0 bases and 1 base, there was a span of 10 bases. This CDR3 has 15 residues. The CDR3 protein is CASSLASGANTEAFF. The CDR3 DNA reads TGCGCCAGCAGCTTGGCCTCTGGGGCGAACACTGAAGCTTTCTTT.